Following are 3 T cell receptor beta chains from one sample sequenced in a study of Graves' ophthalmopathy and Graves' hyperthyroidism. Scientists amplified the TCR beta CDR3 regions from RNA transcripts. RT-PCR with HTBI primers came first, then second-round multiplex PCR. MiXCR was run by TCRdb on the multiplex PCR reads, yielding one entry per CDR3 protein. In the table there are hundreds of thousands of distinct CDR3 sequences, 20% to 25% of which are singletons. Input material: peripheral blood. Every receptor here comes from a woman in her late teens or twenties with stable Graves' hyperthyroidism.

Ten or more counts support this clonotype. This chain uses TRBV7-2 with TRBJ2-7; TRBD2 might be the D (6 bases). The germline CDR1 and CDR2 sequences are SGHTA and FQGNSA. Deletions cut 3 bases from V and 0 bases from J, with 18 bases between. This CDR3 has 17 residues. CDR3 region: CASSFSLGSFSSYEQYF. The DNA for the CDR3 is TGTGCCAGCAGCTTTTCACTCGGGAGTTTCTCCTCCTACGAGCAGTACTTC.

This chain links TRBV2 with TRBJ1-1; D is perhaps TRBD1 (5 bases). V shed 8 bases and J shed 4 bases, with 11 bases lying between them. Germline CDR1 SNHLY, CDR2 FYNNEI. The CDR3 contains 12 residues. CDR3 residues: CASQGLLTEAFF. CDR3 sequence (DNA): TGTGCCAGCCAGGGCCTCCTCACTGAAGCTTTCTTT.

This clonotype was found many times. The chain couples TRBV19 to TRBJ2-7, with D unclear. Trimming took off 4 bases at V and 4 bases at J, with 14 bases between the two ends. Germline values: CDR1 LNHDA, CDR2 SQIVND (reference sequence). This CDR3 is 14 amino acids long. The CDR3 DNA is TGTGCCAGTAGTACGAACCGGGCCCCATACGAGCAGTACTTC. It specifies CASSTNRAPYEQYF.